This T cell receptor beta chain was identified in a study of regulatory T cells in long-lasting Graves disease. Deletions cut 7 bases from V and 7 bases from J, with 15 bases between. The CDR3 has 14 amino acids. Germline-derived CDR1 and CDR2 are SGDLS and YYNGEE. Time point noted: persistent/refractory GD, antithyroid drugs over 5 years with positive TRAb. Preparation of the TCR library used RNA extracted from PBMCs. This clonotype has more than one count but fewer than ten. Building of the TCR beta libraries involved iRepertoire HTBI primers and Arm-PCR of CDR3 regions. From the multiplex PCR reads, TCRdb called clonotypes with MiXCR, one entry per CDR3 protein. The data contain 400,000 to 450,000 distinct CDR3 sequences, around 20% of them singletons.

This chain links TRBV9 with TRBJ1-6; D is possibly TRBD1 (5 bases). Material: peripheral blood mononuclear cells (PBMCs), obtained when the disease was refractory, from a patient treated with antithyroid drugs. This clonotype was sampled from a female donor with Graves disease. CDR3 sequence reads: CASGEGSWNSPLHF. DNA for the CDR3: TGTGCCAGCGGAGAGGGGTCCTGGAATTCACCCCTCCACTTT.